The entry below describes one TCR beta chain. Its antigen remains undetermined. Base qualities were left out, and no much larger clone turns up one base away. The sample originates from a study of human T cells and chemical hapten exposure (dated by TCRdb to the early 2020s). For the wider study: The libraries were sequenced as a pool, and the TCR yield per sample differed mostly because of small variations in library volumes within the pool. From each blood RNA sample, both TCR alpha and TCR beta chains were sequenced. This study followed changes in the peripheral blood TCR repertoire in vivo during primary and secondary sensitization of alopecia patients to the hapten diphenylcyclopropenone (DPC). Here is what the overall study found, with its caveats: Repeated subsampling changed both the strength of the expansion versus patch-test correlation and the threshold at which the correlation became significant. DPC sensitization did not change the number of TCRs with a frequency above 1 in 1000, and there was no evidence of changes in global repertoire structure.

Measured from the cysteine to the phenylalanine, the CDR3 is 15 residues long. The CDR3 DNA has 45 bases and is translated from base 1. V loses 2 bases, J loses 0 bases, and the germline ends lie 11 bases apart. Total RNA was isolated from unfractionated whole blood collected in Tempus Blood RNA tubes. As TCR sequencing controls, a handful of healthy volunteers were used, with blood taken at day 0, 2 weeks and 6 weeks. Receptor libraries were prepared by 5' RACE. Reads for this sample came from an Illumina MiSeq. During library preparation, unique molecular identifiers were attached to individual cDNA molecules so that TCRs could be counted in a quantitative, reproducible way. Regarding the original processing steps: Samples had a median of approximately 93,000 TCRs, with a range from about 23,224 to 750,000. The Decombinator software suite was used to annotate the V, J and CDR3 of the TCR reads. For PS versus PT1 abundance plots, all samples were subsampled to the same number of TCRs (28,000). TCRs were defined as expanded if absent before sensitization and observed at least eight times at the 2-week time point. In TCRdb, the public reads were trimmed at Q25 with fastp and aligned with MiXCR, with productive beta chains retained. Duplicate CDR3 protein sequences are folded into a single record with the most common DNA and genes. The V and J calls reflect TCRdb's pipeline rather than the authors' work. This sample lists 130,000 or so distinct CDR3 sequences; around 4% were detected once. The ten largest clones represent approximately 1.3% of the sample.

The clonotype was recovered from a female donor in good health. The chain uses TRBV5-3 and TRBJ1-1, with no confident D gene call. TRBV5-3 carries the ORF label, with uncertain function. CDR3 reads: CARSLQGGMNTEAFF. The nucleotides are TGTGCCAGAAGCTTACAAGGCGGCATGAACACTGAAGCTTTCTTT.